These T cell receptor beta chains were read from a single sample in a study of tumour-infiltrating T cells in Burkitt lymphoma. The assay was immunoSEQ multiplex PCR, and TCRdb's table has in-frame clones only and misses some. The table has 11,000 to 15,000 clones, less than 90% seen once. The source material was tumor tissue. These receptors were collected from a human donor with diffuse large B-cell lymphoma. The CDR3 runs from the conserved cysteine through the conserved F or W. D genes are given only for firm matches. Not all rows give a size; the values are once, few, many and, for expanded clones, a class.

clone_size	v_call	d_call	j_call	cdr3_length	cdr3_aa	cdr3_nt
few	TRBV10-3	TRBD1	TRBJ1-4	15	CAISAGTGSNEKLFF	TGTGCCATCAGTGCCGGGACAGGGTCTAATGAAAAACTGTTTTTT
-	TRBV4-1	TRBD2	TRBJ2-1	15	CASSPSSGGWDEQFF	TGCGCCAGCAGCCCGAGTAGCGGGGGGTGGGATGAGCAGTTCTTC
-	TRBV10-3	TRBD1	TRBJ1-2	13	CAISEDRAYGYTF	TGTGCCATCAGCGAAGACAGGGCCTATGGCTACACCTTC
-	TRBV10-3	TRBD1	TRBJ1-3	14	CATTGGSSGNTIYF	TGTGCCACGACAGGGGGTTCCTCTGGAAACACCATATATTTT
once	TRBV11-2	TRBD1	TRBJ2-7	16	CASSFQRTGLVYEQYF	TGTGCCAGCAGCTTTCAACGGACAGGCCTGGTTTACGAGCAGTACTTC
-	TRBV19	-	TRBJ1-5	14	CASKKTVSNQPQHF	TGTGCCAGTAAAAAAACAGTTAGCAATCAGCCCCAGCATTTT
-	TRBV5-6	-	TRBJ1-6	15	CASSLVVGPDSPLHF	TGTGCCAGCAGCTTGGTCGTAGGTCCGGATTCACCCCTCCACTTT
-	TRBV5-1	-	TRBJ2-3	15	CASSLGSGVADTQYF	TGCGCCAGCAGCTTGGGATCCGGGGTAGCAGATACGCAGTATTTT
-	TRBV19	TRBD1	TRBJ2-7	14	CASSRGDRGHEQYF	TGTGCCAGTAGTAGGGGGGACAGGGGGCACGAGCAGTACTTC
-	TRBV11-2	TRBD1	TRBJ1-1	14	CASSSGQRNTEAFF	TGTGCCAGCAGCTCGGGACAGAGGAACACTGAAGCTTTCTTT
-	TRBV19	-	TRBJ1-2	11	CASSRRDGYTF	TGTGCCAGTAGTAGGCGTGATGGCTACACCTTC
-	TRBV2	TRBD2	TRBJ2-7	14	CASDLSGRGYEQYF	TGTGCCAGTGATCTGAGCGGGAGAGGATACGAGCAGTACTTC
-	TRBV9	-	TRBJ1-2	13	CASGTTGSLGYTF	TGTGCCAGCGGAACAACAGGGTCCCTTGGCTACACCTTC
-	TRBV11-2	-	TRBJ2-7	14	CASSFGQPNYEQYF	TGTGCCAGCAGCTTCGGGCAGCCGAATTACGAGCAGTACTTC
-	TRBV7-2	-	TRBJ1-1	15	CASSPTDKGNTEAFF	TGTGCCAGCAGCCCCACAGACAAGGGGAACACTGAAGCTTTCTTT
once	TRBV5-5	TRBD1	TRBJ2-7	16	CASSGGFGTGVYEQYF	TGTGCCAGCAGCGGGGGGTTCGGGACAGGGGTCTACGAGCAGTACTTC
-	TRBV9	-	TRBJ2-3	15	CASSFNRDSTDTQYF	TGTGCCAGCAGTTTCAACCGGGACAGCACAGATACGCAGTATTTT
-	TRBV5-6	-	TRBJ1-2	14	CASRDLQLHYGYTF	TGTGCCAGCAGGGACTTACAGTTACACTATGGCTACACCTTC
-	TRBV27	-	TRBJ2-7	13	CASSGQGLYEQYF	TGTGCCAGCAGTGGCCAGGGGCTCTACGAGCAGTACTTC
-	TRBV19	-	TRBJ2-2	16	CASSDFRGLTPGELFF	TGTGCCAGTAGTGACTTCCGGGGGTTGACACCCGGGGAGCTGTTTTTT
-	TRBV2	-	TRBJ2-7	17	CASSEAFGLVVKGEQYF	TGTGCCAGCAGTGAAGCGTTTGGTCTAGTTGTTAAGGGCGAGCAGTACTTC
-	TRBV10-1	TRBD2	TRBJ2-3	20	CASSVVLAGGPVPGTDTQYF	TGCGCCAGCAGTGTCGTACTAGCGGGGGGGCCTGTCCCTGGCACAGATACGCAGTATTTT
-	TRBV5-6	TRBD1	TRBJ1-3	14	CASSRGQVGNTIYF	TGTGCCAGCAGCCGGGGACAGGTTGGAAACACCATATATTTT
few	TRBV11-2	-	TRBJ1-1	13	CASRILTNTEAFF	TGTGCCAGCAGGATCTTAACCAACACTGAAGCTTTCTTT
-	TRBV27	-	TRBJ2-7	12	CASRGISYEQYF	TGTGCCAGCAGGGGCATAAGCTACGAGCAGTACTTC
-	TRBV5-1	-	TRBJ1-3	16	CASSRRPRETGNTIYF	TGCGCCAGCAGCCGTAGACCAAGGGAAACTGGAAACACCATATATTTT
-	TRBV6-6	-	TRBJ2-3	12	CASSSTADTQYF	TGTGCCAGCAGTTCGACTGCAGATACGCAGTATTTT
-	TRBV7-3	TRBD1	TRBJ1-1	17	CASSLIGGAVGSTEAFF	TGTGCCAGCAGCTTAATAGGGGGCGCGGTTGGGAGCACTGAAGCTTTTTTT
-	TRBV4-3	-	TRBJ2-7	16	CASSQGPGIGENEQYF	TGCGCCAGCAGCCAGGGCCCCGGGATAGGGGAAAACGAGCAGTACTTC
-	TRBV5-5	TRBD2	TRBJ2-3	18	CASSFYPGTSISVDTQYF	TGTGCCAGCAGCTTCTACCCCGGGACTAGCATTTCGGTAGATACGCAGTATTTT
-	TRBV7-7	-	TRBJ2-3	15	CASSPLGAGTDTQYF	TGTGCCAGCAGCCCCTTAGGGGCGGGCACAGATACGCAGTATTTT
few	TRBV7-7	-	TRBJ2-5	15	CASSLGSRNQETQYF	TGTGCTAGCAGCTTAGGTAGTAGGAACCAAGAGACCCAGTACTTC
-	TRBV7-2	-	TRBJ1-4	14	CASSLQGVNEKLFF	TGTGCCAGCAGCTTACAGGGCGTTAATGAAAAACTGTTTTTT
-	TRBV4-3	-	TRBJ2-7	15	CASSQDNSRFYEQYF	TGCGCCAGCAGCCAAGATAACAGCCGATTCTACGAGCAGTACTTC
-	TRBV6-6	TRBD1	TRBJ1-5	13	CAIADRDNQPQHF	TGTGCCATTGCCGACAGGGATAATCAGCCCCAGCATTTT
-	TRBV7-6	TRBD1	TRBJ1-1	17	CASSSFTGQARGTEAFF	TGTGCCAGCAGCTCCTTTACCGGACAGGCGCGGGGCACTGAAGCTTTCTTT
few	TRBV18	-	TRBJ2-2	11	CASSPAGELFF	TGTGCCAGCTCACCGGCGGGGGAGCTGTTTTTT
-	TRBV5-6	-	TRBJ1-2	12	CASSEGNYGYTF	TGTGCCAGTTCGGAGGGTAACTATGGCTACACCTTC
-	TRBV4-3	-	TRBJ2-7	11	CASSRGTEFYF	TGCGCCAGCAGCCGCGGGACCGAGTTCTACTTC
-	TRBV2	TRBD1	TRBJ1-5	18	CASTGTGQGIFGNQPQHF	TGTGCCAGCACAGGTACGGGACAGGGGATTTTTGGCAATCAGCCCCAGCATTTT